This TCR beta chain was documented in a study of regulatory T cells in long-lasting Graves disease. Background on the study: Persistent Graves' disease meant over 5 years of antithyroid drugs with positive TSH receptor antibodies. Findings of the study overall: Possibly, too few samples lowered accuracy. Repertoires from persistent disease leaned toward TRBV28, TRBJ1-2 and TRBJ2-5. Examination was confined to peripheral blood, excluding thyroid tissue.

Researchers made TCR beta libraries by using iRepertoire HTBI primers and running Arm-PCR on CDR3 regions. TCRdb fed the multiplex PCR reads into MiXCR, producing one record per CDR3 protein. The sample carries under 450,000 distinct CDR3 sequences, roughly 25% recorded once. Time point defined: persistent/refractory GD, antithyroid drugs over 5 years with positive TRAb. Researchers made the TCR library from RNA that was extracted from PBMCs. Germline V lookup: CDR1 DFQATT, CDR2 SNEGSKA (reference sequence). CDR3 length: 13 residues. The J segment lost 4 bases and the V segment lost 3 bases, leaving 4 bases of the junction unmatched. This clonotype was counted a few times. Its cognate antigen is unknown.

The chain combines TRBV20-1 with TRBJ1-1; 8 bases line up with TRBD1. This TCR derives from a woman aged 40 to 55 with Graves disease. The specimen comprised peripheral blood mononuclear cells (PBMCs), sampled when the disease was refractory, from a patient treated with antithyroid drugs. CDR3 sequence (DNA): TGCAGTGCTAGGCAGGGGGCCGGCACTGAAGCTTTCTTT. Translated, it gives CSARQGAGTEAFF.